Below, 27 T cell receptor beta chains from the same sample are listed, as sequenced in a study of blood T cell repertoires in COVID-19. TCRdb keeps only in-frame clones here, not all; method: immunoSEQ multiplex PCR. The sample lists about 160,000 clones, over 85% occurring once. The sequencing sample was made of peripheral blood. These receptors were taken from a man in his sixties with active or convalescent COVID-19.

The V call is TRBV7-2, the J call TRBJ2-1; 8 bases are shared with TRBD2. Germline CDR1 SGHTA, CDR2 FQGNSA. V trimming: 2 bases; J trimming: 2 bases; junction bases outside the gene matches: 11. The CDR3 consists of 18 residues. CDR3 sequence (DNA): TGTGCCAGCAGCTTATGGGCTAACCCGCGGGGGGCCTACAATGAGCAGTTCTTC. This encodes CASSLWANPRGAYNEQFF. The entire variable domain, with the rest obtained from reference TRBV7-2 and TRBJ2-1, is as follows: GAGVSQSPSNKVTEKGKDVELRCDPISGHTALYWYRQSLGQGLEFLIYFQGNSAPDKSGLPSDRFSAERTGGSVSTLTIQRTQQEDSAVYLCASSLWANPRGAYNEQFFGPGTRLTVL.

The chain employs TRBV9 and TRBJ2-3; D gene unclear. CDR3 length: 15 residues. Germline V gives CDR1 SGDLS, CDR2 YYNGEE. Trimming cost V 0 bases and J 0 bases, with 8 bases left between them. In DNA, the CDR3 is TGTGCCAGCAGCGTAGGAGGATCTAGCACAGATACGCAGTATTTT. Translated, it gives CASSVGGSSTDTQYF. The whole variable domain, filled in from reference TRBV9 and TRBJ2-3, reads DSGVTQTPKHLITATGQRVTLRCSPRSGDLSVYWYQQSLDQGLQFLIQYYNGEERAKGNILERFSAQQFPDLHSELNLSSLELGDSALYFCASSVGGSSTDTQYFGPGTRLTVL.

The chain links TRBV3-1 (or the pseudogene TRBV3-2) to TRBJ1-2, with 9 bases identical to TRBD1. The length of the CDR3 is 15 residues. With V trimmed by 0 bases and J by 5 bases, 4 bases remained unmatched. Germline CDR1 and CDR2: LGHDT and YNNKEL (reference sequence). CDR3 sequence reads: CASSQDNRGPYGYTF. The DNA for the CDR3 is TGTGCCAGCAGCCAAGATAACAGGGGGCCATATGGCTACACCTTC.

This rearrangement joins TRBV19 to TRBJ2-3; TRBD2 matches at 10 bases. Germline V gene sequence: CDR1 LNHDA, CDR2 SQIVND (reference sequence). With V trimmed by 4 bases and J by 0 bases, 7 bases remained unmatched. The CDR3 is made up of 17 amino acids. DNA for the CDR3: TGTGCCAGTAGTAGGGCTAGCGGGGGCTACAGCACAGATACGCAGTATTTT. Its protein is CASSRASGGYSTDTQYF.

This clone has just one count. V usage is TRBV7-6 and J usage is TRBJ1-2, with 8 bases fitting TRBD1. Germline V gene data show CDR1 as SGHVS and CDR2 as FNYEAQ. The CDR3 loop spans 16 amino acids. J was trimmed by 1 base and V by 1 base; bases with no gene match: 5. DNA for the CDR3: TGTGCCAGCAGCTTAGGACGACAGGGGTTTAACTATGGCTACACCTTC. This gives the protein CASSLGRQGFNYGYTF. The variable domain in full, with the rest retrieved from reference TRBV7-6 and TRBJ1-2, is GAGVSQSPRYKVTKRGQDVALRCDPISGHVSLYWYRQALGQGPEFLTYFNYEAQQDKSGLPNDRFSAERPEGSISTLTIQRTEQRDSAMYRCASSLGRQGFNYGYTFGSGTRLTVV.

Only a few counts were recorded for this clone. This chain links TRBV7-6 with TRBJ2-5, with TRBD1 identical over 12 bases. The ends lost 5 bases at V and 9 bases at J; junction bases unmatched: 10. Looked up from germline, CDR1 is SGHVS and CDR2 is FNYEAQ. The CDR3 sequence is 15 residues long. CDR3 loop: CASSRGTGGPDSQYF. Written as DNA, the CDR3 is TGTGCCAGCAGCCGCGGGACAGGGGGCCCTGATTCCCAGTACTTC.

In this sample, this clone turned up a few times. CDR3 bases: TGTGCCAGCAGTTACTCGGTCGTTCAGGGTCGGTGGAAACTGTTTTTT. Translation gives CASSYSVVQGRWKLFF. V is TRBV6-5 and J is TRBJ1-4; D is possibly TRBD1 (5 bases). CDR3 size: 16 residues. Germline CDR1 and CDR2: MNHEY and SVGAGI. With 0 bases removed from V and 11 bases from J, the gap between germline ends came to 19 bases.

This clone was recorded only once. The V call is TRBV10-3, the J call TRBJ2-2, with TRBD1 matching over 7 bases. Germline CDR1 and CDR2: ENHRY and SYGVKD. The trim removed 4 bases at V and 2 bases at J, leaving 4 bases unmatched. The CDR3 contains 15 residues. CDR3 protein: CAISGGQINTGELFF. In nucleotides, the CDR3 is TGTGCCATCAGTGGGGGACAGATTAACACCGGGGAGCTGTTTTTT.

The rearrangement uses TRBV7-6 and TRBJ1-1; 7 nucleotides align to TRBD1. Germline V gene data show CDR1 as SGHVS and CDR2 as FNYEAQ. CDR3 length: 14 residues. Trimming at V came to 5 bases and at J to 4 bases, leaving 7 bases not matched to a gene. The CDR3 loop is CASSQGVGSTEAFF. CDR3 DNA: TGTGCCAGCAGCCAGGGGGTCGGGAGCACTGAAGCTTTCTTT.

V gene TRBV5-1 combines with J gene TRBJ1-4, with D perhaps TRBD1 (6 bases). CDR1 and CDR2 from the germline V gene are SGHRS and YFSETQ. Trimming took 2 bases from V and 5 from J, leaving 13 bases between them. This CDR3 contains 15 residues. CDR3 loop: CASSLGAGENEKLFF. The CDR3 region has the DNA TGCGCCAGCAGCTTAGGGGCAGGGGAGAATGAAAAACTGTTTTTT. Filled out from reference TRBV5-1 and TRBJ1-4, the complete variable domain reads KAGVTQTPRYLIKTRGQQVTLSCSPISGHRSVSWYQQTPGQGLQFLFEYFSETQRNKGNFPGRFSGRQFSNSRSEMNVSTLELGDSALYLCASSLGAGENEKLFFGSGTQLSVL.

The gene calls are TRBV5-1 and TRBJ1-1; TRBD1 aligns across 8 bases. V dropped 4 bases and J dropped 5; count of bases not matched to a gene: 7. Germline V lookup: CDR1 SGHRS, CDR2 YFSETQ. The length of the CDR3 is 14 residues. The CDR3 DNA sequence: TGCGCCAGCAGCGCTGGACAGGGTGGTACTGAAGCTTTCTTT. This encodes CASSAGQGGTEAFF.

This clone was picked up one time. In DNA, the CDR3 is TGTGCCATCAGTGCGATTCTACTAGCGGGAGGGTCCTACAATGAGCAGTTCTTC. Its protein product is CAISAILLAGGSYNEQFF. V is TRBV10-3 and J is TRBJ2-1; 13 nucleotides align to TRBD2. J lost 1 base, V lost 4 bases, and 7 bases had no gene match. The CDR3 covers 18 residues. Germline V lookup: CDR1 ENHRY, CDR2 SYGVKD.

The CDR3: CASSLLRSRVELFF. The CDR3 DNA follows: TGTGCCAGCAGTTTGTTGCGGTCTCGAGTGGAGCTGTTTTTT. V usage is TRBV6-5 and J usage is TRBJ2-2; D gene uncertain. Trimming pared 4 bases from V and 10 bases from J, leaving 16 bases between. The CDR3 extends over 14 amino acids. In germline, CDR1 is MNHEY, CDR2 SVGAGI.

The chain is built from TRBV4-1 and TRBJ1-4; a weak D match, TRBD1 (6 bases). The CDR3 length is 17 residues. The germline CDR1 and CDR2 sequences are MGHRA and YSYEKL. Trimming stripped 3 bases from V and 0 bases from J, with 14 bases between. The CDR3 coding sequence is TGCGCCAGCAGCCAGGATTCGGACAGAGCAACTAATGAAAAACTGTTTTTT. This sequence encodes CASSQDSDRATNEKLFF.

V and J are TRBV3-1 (or the pseudogene TRBV3-2) and TRBJ2-6; D is ambiguous. The CDR3 loop spans 16 amino acids. Germline-derived CDR1 and CDR2 are LGHDT and YNNKEL (reference sequence). The V gene lost 2 bases and the J gene lost 1 base, with 9 bases spanning the gap. The CDR3 protein is CASSQNPASGANVLTF. The CDR3, as DNA: TGTGCCAGCAGCCAAAATCCCGCGTCTGGGGCCAACGTCCTGACTTTC.

The J gene is TRBJ2-2, the V gene TRBV10-3, with D tentatively TRBD2 (6 bases). The CDR3 runs 15 residues. From germline, CDR1 is ENHRY and CDR2 SYGVKD. V dropped 4 bases and J dropped 1 base, with 10 bases sitting between them. In nucleotides, the CDR3 is TGTGCCATCAGTGGCGGGGTAATGAACACCGGGGAGCTGTTTTTT. Amino acid sequence: CAISGGVMNTGELFF.

The chain carries TRBV6-5 and TRBJ1-1; possible D gene TRBD1, 6 bases. Between the trimmed V and J ends, which lost 4 bases and 6 bases, there was a span of 18 bases. The V gene's germline CDR1 is MNHEY and CDR2 SVGAGI. This CDR3 has 15 residues. CDR3 bases: TGTGCCAGCAGTTCTGGGACATACAAAGGCGCTGAAGCTTTCTTT. Translation: CASSSGTYKGAEAFF.

The J gene is TRBJ1-3, the V gene TRBV5-1; a possible D gene is TRBD1 (5 bases). From germline, CDR1 is SGHRS and CDR2 YFSETQ. The CDR3 consists of 16 residues. The V gene lost 4 bases and the J gene lost 0 bases, with 14 bases spanning the gap. CDR3 loop: CASSKTADPSGNTIYF. The CDR3 nucleotides are TGCGCCAGCAGCAAGACAGCCGACCCCTCTGGAAACACCATATATTTT.

The chain joins TRBV19 to TRBJ1-2, with 10 bases lining up with TRBD1. Germline V gives CDR1 LNHDA, CDR2 SQIVND (reference sequence). The CDR3 runs 16 residues. Trimming at V came to 1 base and at J to 4 bases, leaving 6 bases not matched to a gene. CDR3 DNA sequence: TGTGCCAGTAGTATAGTGGGGACAGGGGACATCTATGGCTACACCTTC. It specifies CASSIVGTGDIYGYTF.

This rearrangement joins TRBV4-1 to TRBJ2-3, with TRBD2 identical over 9 bases. Trimming at V came to 0 bases and at J to 4 bases, leaving 5 bases not matched to a gene. The CDR3 is 16 amino acids. Looked up from germline, CDR1 is MGHRA and CDR2 is YSYEKL. CDR3 amino acids: CASSQEGLALADTQYF. CDR3 in DNA: TGCGCCAGCAGCCAAGAAGGACTAGCGTTGGCAGATACGCAGTATTTT.

V and J are TRBV5-1 and TRBJ1-2; a weak D match, TRBD1 (6 bases). The CDR3 extends over 14 amino acids. The V end was cut by 7 bases, the J end by 3 bases, with 16 bases between. Germline V gene sequence: CDR1 SGHRS, CDR2 YFSETQ. The CDR3 DNA sequence: TGCGCCAGCGGATCTACAGGGAGTCACTATGGCTACACCTTC. Protein sequence: CASGSTGSHYGYTF.

The chain uses TRBV5-1 and TRBJ1-4; 10 positions agree with TRBD1. The V gene end was trimmed by 1 base and the J gene end by 7 bases; junction bases not matched to a gene: 7. This CDR3 spans 16 amino acids. Germline V gene lookup returns CDR1 SGHRS and CDR2 YFSETQ. The CDR3 DNA sequence: TGCGCCAGCAGCTTGCGGGACAGGGGTCCCAGTGAAAAACTGTTTTTT. This encodes CASSLRDRGPSEKLFF.

This clone was seen just once. The chain recombines TRBV18 with TRBJ1-5, with TRBD1 identical over 7 bases. Trimming took 1 base from V and 4 from J; bases not matched to a gene: 4. CDR3 size: 15 residues. CDR1 and CDR2 (germline): KGHSH, LQKENI. CDR3 sequence reads: CASSPQGARNQPQHF. The CDR3 DNA sequence: TGTGCCAGCTCACCACAGGGGGCGAGAAATCAGCCCCAGCATTTT.

CDR3 nucleotides: TGTGCCAGCAGTTTCCGGGAGAACACTGAAGCTTTCTTT. Translating it yields CASSFRENTEAFF. The V and J genes are TRBV12-3 or TRBV12-4 and TRBJ1-1, with D hard to call. With 3 bases removed from V and 1 base from J, the gap between germline ends came to 6 bases. The CDR3 totals 13 residues.

The count of this clone is one. The chain combines TRBV10-3 with TRBJ1-1; D not resolved. Trimming removed 0 bases at V and 5 bases at J, with 13 bases between. The CDR3 consists of 15 residues. Looked up from germline, CDR1 is ENHRY and CDR2 is SYGVKD. CDR3 nucleotides: TGTGCCATCAGTGAGTCGCGGAGGGTCCGGACTGAAGCTTTCTTT. The encoded protein is CAISESRRVRTEAFF.

The chain employs TRBV27 and TRBJ2-1; TRBD1 aligns across 7 bases. Germline CDR1 MNHEY, CDR2 SMNVEV (reference sequence). This CDR3 is 16 amino acids long. V lost 5 bases to trimming and J lost 0 bases; unmatched junction nucleotides: 7. This chain's CDR3 is CASSPIRGSSYNEQFF. DNA of the CDR3: TGTGCCAGCAGTCCAATCAGGGGGAGCTCCTACAATGAGCAGTTCTTC.

This rearrangement joins TRBV7-2 to TRBJ2-3; TRBD2 aligns across 8 bases. Germline CDR1 reads SGHTA; CDR2 reads FQGNSA. This CDR3 is 17 amino acids long. V lost 6 bases to trimming and J lost 3 bases; unmatched junction nucleotides: 14. The CDR3 DNA follows: TGTGCCAGCAGGGTAGCGGGGCTAATGGGTGGTACAGATACGCAGTATTTT. Its protein product is CASRVAGLMGGTDTQYF.